This TCR beta chain was sequenced in a study of radiotherapy plus CTLA-4 blockade in lung cancer. On the study more broadly: Among patients, over 15% showed objective responses, and around 30% had disease control. The study, taken as a whole, reports: The authors reported that early blood T cell clone dynamics, with interferon-beta, best predicted response. In blood, tumor-derived TCR clones expanded after radiotherapy plus ipilimumab.

Produced via immunoSEQ multiplex PCR; TCRdb's table is partial and in-frame only. The data show some 94,000 clones, around 84% seen once. The study gave focal radiation plus ipilimumab CTLA-4 blockade to patients with chemo-refractory metastatic non-small-cell lung cancer. To note about this clone: As yet, its antigen is unknown.

Germline V gene sequence: CDR1 LNHDA, CDR2 SQIVND (reference sequence). The CDR3 has 14 residues. V lost 2 bases and J 3 bases, leaving 10 bases between the germline ends. Sequenced material: peripheral blood, taken from a patient treated with radiotherapy plus ipilimumab. The V and J genes are TRBV19 and TRBJ1-1; the D gene is possibly TRBD1 (5 bases). This sequence originates from a human donor with non-small cell lung cancer that progressed on radiotherapy plus ipilimumab. The CDR3 DNA reads TGTGCCAGTAGTATAAGGGGAGTTCACACTGAAGCTTTCTTT. Protein: CASSIRGVHTEAFF.